These T cell receptor beta chains were read from a single sample in a study of blood T cell repertoires in COVID-19. Data came from immunoSEQ multiplex PCR; TCRdb stores just in-frame clones and leaves some out. The data hold a few hundred thousand clones, with around 84% observed a single time. The source material was PBMCs or T cells enriched from blood (not recorded which). Receptors originate from a man aged 25-45 years with acute COVID-19. Each CDR3 is given with its conserved first and last residue. The D gene is left open where the match is weak. Some rows have no size entry. The others give once, few or many, or a class for an expanded clone.

CDR3aa	CDR3nt	abundance	j_gene	v_gene	d_gene
CASSIDRVGTGELFF	TGTGCCAGCAGCATAGACAGGGTCGGCACCGGGGAGCTGTTTTTT	few	TRBJ2-2	TRBV7-6	TRBD1
CASTRTGGSTEAFF	TGTGCCAGCACCCGGACAGGCGGTAGCACTGAAGCTTTCTTT	NA	TRBJ1-1	TRBV3-1/TRBV3-2	TRBD1
CASSYWTSGRKETQYF	TGTGCCAGCAGCTATTGGACTAGCGGGAGGAAAGAGACCCAGTACTTC	NA	TRBJ2-5	TRBV5-6	TRBD2
CASSGTGGFDEQFF	TGTGCCAGCAGCGGGACAGGGGGTTTCGATGAGCAGTTCTTC	NA	TRBJ2-1	TRBV11-1	TRBD1
CASSLAQQGHGYTF	TGTGCCAGCAGCTTAGCCCAACAGGGTCATGGCTACACCTTC	NA	TRBJ1-2	TRBV7-2	NA
CASNLGRGTEAFF	TGTGCCAGTAACTTGGGGAGGGGCACTGAAGCTTTCTTT	NA	TRBJ1-1	TRBV19	NA
CASSSTGPPNEKLFF	TGTGCCAGCAGCTCAACAGGGCCGCCTAATGAAAAACTGTTTTTT	NA	TRBJ1-4	TRBV7-9	NA
CASSLNGQPNQPQHF	TGTGCCAGTAGTCTCAACGGACAGCCCAATCAGCCCCAGCATTTT	NA	TRBJ1-5	TRBV19	NA
CASSLDRGPNSPLHF	TGTGCCAGCAGTTTAGACAGGGGGCCCAATTCACCCCTCCACTTT	NA	TRBJ1-6	TRBV27	TRBD1
CASRNRVLGNTIYF	TGTGCCAGCAGGAACAGGGTCCTGGGAAACACCATATATTTT	NA	TRBJ1-3	TRBV27	NA